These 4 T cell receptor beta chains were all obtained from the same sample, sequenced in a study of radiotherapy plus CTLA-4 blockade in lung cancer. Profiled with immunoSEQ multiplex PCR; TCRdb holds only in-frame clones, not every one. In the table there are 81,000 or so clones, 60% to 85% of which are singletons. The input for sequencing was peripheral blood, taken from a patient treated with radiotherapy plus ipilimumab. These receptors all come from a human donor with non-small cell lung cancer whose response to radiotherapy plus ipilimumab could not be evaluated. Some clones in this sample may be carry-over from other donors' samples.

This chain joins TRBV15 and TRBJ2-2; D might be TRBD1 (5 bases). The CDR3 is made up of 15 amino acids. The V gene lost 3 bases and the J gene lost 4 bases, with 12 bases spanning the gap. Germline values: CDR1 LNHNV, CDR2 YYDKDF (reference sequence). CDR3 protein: CATSRGQASTGELFF. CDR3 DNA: TGTGCCACCAGCAGGGGGCAAGCTAGCACCGGGGAGCTGTTTTTT.

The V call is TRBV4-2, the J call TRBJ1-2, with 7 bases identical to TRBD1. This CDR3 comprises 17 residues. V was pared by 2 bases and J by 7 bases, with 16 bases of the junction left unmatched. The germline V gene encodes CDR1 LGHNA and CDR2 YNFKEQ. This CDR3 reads CASSQSLAGRGEGGYTF. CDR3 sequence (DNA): TGTGCCAGCAGCCAATCCCTGGCGGGCAGGGGGGAAGGTGGCTACACCTTC.

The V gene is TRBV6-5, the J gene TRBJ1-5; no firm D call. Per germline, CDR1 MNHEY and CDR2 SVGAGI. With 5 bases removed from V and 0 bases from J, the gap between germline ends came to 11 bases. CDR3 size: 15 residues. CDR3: CASSRTENSNQPQHF. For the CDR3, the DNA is TGTGCCAGCAGTAGAACAGAAAATAGCAATCAGCCCCAGCATTTT.

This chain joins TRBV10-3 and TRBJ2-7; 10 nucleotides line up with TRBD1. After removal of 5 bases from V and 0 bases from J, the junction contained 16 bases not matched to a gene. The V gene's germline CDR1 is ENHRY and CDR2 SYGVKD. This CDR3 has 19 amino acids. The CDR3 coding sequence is TGTGCCATCAGTCCTGGTCCCGGGACAGGGGAAGAGACCTCCTACGAGCAGTACTTC. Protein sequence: CAISPGPGTGEETSYEQYF.